The present entry profiles one TCR beta chain with its context. This sample stems from a study of blood T cell repertoires in COVID-19. Turning to the study itself: Sites across the United States, Italy and Spain contributed samples from acute and convalescent COVID-19. Sample material is recorded as cDNA or gDNA derived from T cells, B-cell-depleted T cells, or PBMCs.

As originally analysed: For nucleated cells, counts were estimated from reference gene primer amplification. Repertoires were generated with immunoSEQ multiplex PCR, while TCRdb's copy carries only in-frame clones and drops some. Clone size and the V and J calls come from that table; the DNA yielded D and trimming. The sample holds roughly 75,000 clones, 80% to 95% seen once. The CDR3 consists of 14 residues. The ends lost 0 bases at V and 7 bases at J; junction bases unmatched: 5. Germline lookup yields CDR1 SGHVS and CDR2 FQNEAQ. This TCR was recovered from a human donor in a cohort sampled during active COVID-19. Material: peripheral blood. This sequence joins TRBV7-8 and TRBJ2-7; 8 bases map to TRBD1. CDR3 in amino acids: CASSLAQGAGEQYF. Written as DNA, the CDR3 is TGTGCCAGCAGCTTAGCCCAGGGGGCTGGGGAGCAGTACTTC.